Following are 19 T cell receptor beta chains from one sample sequenced in a study of blood T cells in healthy people across ages. A second PCR, run for roughly 7 to 11 cycles, used a sample-barcoded 5' primer plus a J-beta primer mix. TCRdb itself ran the 5' RACE reads through MiXCR, one entry per CDR3 protein. The sample includes 380,000 or so distinct CDR3 sequences, roughly half of them seen just once. The sample consisted of blood. These receptor sequences come from a man in his sixties in good health.

V gene TRBV15 combines with J gene TRBJ2-3, with 7 positions matching TRBD1. CDR3 length equals 15 residues. V was clipped by 4 bases and J by 1 base; unmatched bases: 5. Germline V CDR1 and CDR2: LNHNV, YYDKDF (reference sequence). The CDR3: CATSTSGGGTDTQYF. The CDR3 region has the DNA TGTGCCACCAGCACTTCAGGGGGTGGCACAGATACGCAGTATTTT.

This clonotype showed up just a few times. The chain employs TRBV28 and TRBJ2-7; possible D gene TRBD2, 6 bases. Trimming left V 7 bases short and J 7 bases short, with 8 bases between. CDR1 and CDR2 (germline): MDHEN, SYDVKM. The length of the CDR3 is 10 residues. The CDR3 nucleotides are TGTGCCAGCAAGGCGGGGGAGCAGTACTTC. This gives the protein CASKAGEQYF.

This clonotype was counted at least ten times. The chain links TRBV30 to TRBJ2-6; no firm D call. V lost 5 bases and J lost 6, with 14 bases in between. Germline loops: CDR1 GTSNPN, CDR2 SVGIG (reference sequence). CDR3 length: 14 amino acids. The CDR3 loop reads CAWARHEAANVLTF. The CDR3 nucleotides are TGTGCCTGGGCTAGACATGAGGCGGCCAACGTCCTGACTTTC.

This clonotype has only a few counts. The chain couples TRBV6-2 or TRBV6-3 to TRBJ2-4; 10 nucleotides match TRBD2. The length of the CDR3 is 19 residues. Trimming removed 5 bases from V and 0 bases from J; junction bases left unmatched: 13. CDR1 MNHEY and CDR2 SVGEGT come from the germline V gene. The CDR3 DNA is TGTGCCAGCAGTACCTCTCAGCGGGAGGGCTCAGTAGCCAAAAACATTCAGTACTTC. Its translation: CASSTSQREGSVAKNIQYF.

This clonotype was observed many times. The gene calls are TRBV4-2 and TRBJ2-7; 11 bases match TRBD1. The junction had 19 bases not matched to a gene; V was cut back by 8 bases and J by 7 bases. This CDR3 contains 17 residues. Germline values: CDR1 LGHNA, CDR2 YNFKEQ. In DNA form, the CDR3 reads TGTGCCAGCGCACCTACAGCTGGGACAGGGGGTCGAGGTGAGCAGTACTTC. Residues: CASAPTAGTGGRGEQYF.

The chain joins TRBV9 to TRBJ2-7, with TRBD1 matching over 7 bases. The CDR3 extends over 14 amino acids. J gave up 2 bases and V 4 bases, and 6 bases lay outside the gene matches. In germline, CDR1 is SGDLS, CDR2 YYNGEE. CDR3 nucleotides: TGTGCCAGCAGCACCCGGACAGGCCCCTACGAGCAGTACTTC. It translates to CASSTRTGPYEQYF.

This rearrangement joins TRBV10-3 to TRBJ1-5; 12 nucleotides line up with TRBD1. The germline V gene has CDR1 ENHRY and CDR2 SYGVKD. Trimming at V came to 6 bases and at J to 4 bases, leaving 10 bases not matched to a gene. The CDR3 has 17 amino acids. The CDR3 region has the DNA TGTGCCATCAGCGAGGTGGGACAGGGGGCCCTTAATCAGCCCCAGCATTTT. Its translation: CAISEVGQGALNQPQHF.

The gene calls are TRBV9 and TRBJ1-1; 10 bases agree with TRBD1. Unmatched junction bases numbered 5, after V lost 0 bases and J lost 6 bases. The CDR3 runs 15 residues. Germline-derived CDR1 and CDR2 are SGDLS and YYNGEE. The CDR3 is CASSVGVTGGSEAFF. CDR3 DNA sequence: TGTGCCAGCAGCGTAGGTGTGACAGGGGGCTCTGAAGCTTTCTTT.

The rearrangement joins TRBV10-2 to TRBJ2-5, with TRBD2 matching over 11 bases. The J call may be mistaken, given a closer DNA end match to TRBJ2-7. The CDR3 has 16 amino acids. In germline, CDR1 is WSHSY, CDR2 SAAADI. CDR3 region: CASSRTSGFSSYEQYF. DNA for the CDR3: TGCGCCAGCAGCCGGACTAGCGGGTTCTCCTCCTACGAGCAGTACTTC.

In its sample, this clonotype was seen a few times. The chain combines TRBV20-1 with TRBJ2-5, with 7 nucleotides matching TRBD1. Trimming took 6 bases from V and 1 from J; bases not matched to a gene: 2. The CDR3 contains 12 residues. Germline V gives CDR1 DFQATT, CDR2 SNEGSKA (reference sequence). In DNA, the CDR3 is TGCAGTGCCGGGACAGTCCAAGAGACCCAGTACTTC. Encoded protein: CSAGTVQETQYF.

This clonotype was seen ten or more times. This chain joins TRBV18 and TRBJ1-1, with D perhaps matching TRBD1 (5 bases). The CDR3 length is 14 residues. Germline V CDR1 and CDR2: KGHSH, LQKENI. Trimming removed 3 bases from V and 4 bases from J, with 12 bases in between. CDR3 nucleotides: TGTGCCAGCTCACCGCAGGGTGGGGGCACTGAAGCTTTCTTT. Translated: CASSPQGGGTEAFF.

This chain joins TRBV7-8 and TRBJ2-3; perhaps TRBD2 as D (6 bases). The CDR3 extends over 15 amino acids. V lost 4 bases, J lost 4 bases, and 15 bases lay in between. Germline assignment: CDR1 SGHVS and CDR2 FQNEAQ. CDR3 bases: TGTGCCAGCAGCTCCCCGCGGGGCGGTGCAGATACGCAGTATTTT. It translates to CASSSPRGGADTQYF.

The rearrangement uses TRBV7-8 and TRBJ2-4; 9 nucleotides agree with TRBD1. The J call may be faulty, since TRBJ2-7 better matches the DNA end. From germline, CDR1 is SGHVS and CDR2 FQNEAQ. The CDR3 consists of 14 residues. The CDR3 nucleotides read TGTGCCAGCAGCGTACGGGACAGGGTGGCCGAGCAGTACTTC. Its translation is CASSVRDRVAEQYF.

This clonotype was detected once. The genes are TRBV6-5 and TRBJ2-6; D unresolved. The V gene's germline CDR1 is MNHEY and CDR2 SVGAGI. CDR3 length: 18 amino acids. V was pared by 0 bases and J by 3 bases, with 15 bases between. The CDR3 is CASSYSINPRSGANVLTF. CDR3 sequence (DNA): TGTGCCAGCAGTTACTCGATAAACCCCCGCAGTGGGGCCAACGTCCTGACTTTC.

This clonotype was picked up one time. V usage is TRBV20-1 and J usage is TRBJ2-5; a possible D gene is TRBD2 (7 bases). Trimming cost V 6 bases and J 4 bases, with 15 bases left between them. Germline CDR1 and CDR2: DFQATT and SNEGSKA (reference sequence). This CDR3 contains 13 residues. CDR3 region: CSAKGGKRETQYF. The CDR3 bases are TGCAGTGCCAAGGGGGGGAAACGAGAGACCCAGTACTTC.

The chain uses TRBV29-1 and TRBJ2-3, with D unclear. Germline V gene data show CDR1 as SQVTM and CDR2 as ANQGSEA. The CDR3 length is 11 residues. The V end was cut by 8 bases, the J end by 6 bases, with 12 bases between. The chain's CDR3 is CSPRTGDTQYF. The DNA of the CDR3 is TGCAGCCCCAGGACCGGGGATACGCAGTATTTT.

The J gene is TRBJ2-5, the V gene TRBV5-1, with 7 nucleotides matching TRBD1. Germline assignment: CDR1 SGHRS and CDR2 YFSETQ. The CDR3 is made up of 15 amino acids. The V and J ends lost 0 bases and 3 bases, in that order; junction bases with no gene match: 5. CDR3 DNA: TGCGCCAGCAGCTTGGATCGGGACAGAGAAGAGACCCAGTACTTC. It translates to CASSLDRDREETQYF.

This chain joins TRBV4-3 and TRBJ2-4; TRBD2 matches at 8 bases. Germline V gene sequence: CDR1 LGHNA, CDR2 YSLEER. V lost 0 bases, J lost 0 bases, and 10 bases stayed unmatched. The CDR3 covers 19 residues. The CDR3 DNA follows: TGCGCCAGCAGCCAAGACCTAAAGACTAGCGACCTAGCCAAAAACATTCAGTACTTC. Its translation: CASSQDLKTSDLAKNIQYF.

Only a few counts were recorded for this clonotype. The rearrangement uses TRBV11-2 and TRBJ2-7; 9 bases are a match to TRBD1. The CDR3 is made up of 16 amino acids. V lost 1 base, J lost 5 bases, and 9 bases stayed unmatched. Germline V gene sequence: CDR1 SGHAT, CDR2 FQNNGV. CDR3 coding DNA: TGTGCCAGCAGCTTAGGCTCGGGACAGGGCAGCCACGAGCAGTACTTC. Its protein product is CASSLGSGQGSHEQYF.